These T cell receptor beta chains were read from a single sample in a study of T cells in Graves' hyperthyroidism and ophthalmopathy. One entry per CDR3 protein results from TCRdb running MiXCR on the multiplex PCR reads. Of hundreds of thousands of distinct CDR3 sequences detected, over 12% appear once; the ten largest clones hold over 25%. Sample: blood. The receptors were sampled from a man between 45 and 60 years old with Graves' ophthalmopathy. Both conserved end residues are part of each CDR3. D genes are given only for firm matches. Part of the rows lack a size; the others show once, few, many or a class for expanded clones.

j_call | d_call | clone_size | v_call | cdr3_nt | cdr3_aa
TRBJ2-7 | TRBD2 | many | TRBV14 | TGTGCCAGCAGCCCGACTAGCGGGAAAGGAGTTACTCTGGCCTACGAGCAGTACTTC | CASSPTSGKGVTLAYEQYF
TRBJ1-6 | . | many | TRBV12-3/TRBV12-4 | TGTGCCAGCAGTTCAGGGACCAATTCACCCCTCCACTTT | CASSSGTNSPLHF
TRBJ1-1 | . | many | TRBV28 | TGTGCCAGCAGCCCCTCATTGGGTAAGGGTGGCACTGAAGCTTTCTTT | CASSPSLGKGGTEAFF
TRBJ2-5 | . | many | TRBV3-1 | TGTGCCAGCAGCCAAAACCTAGAGACCCAGTACTTC | CASSQNLETQYF
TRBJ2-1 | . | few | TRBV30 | TGTGCCTGGAGGGACGCTCGTGAGCAGTTCTTC | CAWRDAREQFF
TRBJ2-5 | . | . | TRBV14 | TGTGCCAGCAGCCCCCTGGAGGGGCTGACCACAACGGAGACCCAGTACTTC | CASSPLEGLTTTETQYF
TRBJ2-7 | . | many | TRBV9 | TGTGCCAGCAGCGTAGAGGGGGTTGACGAGCAGTACTTC | CASSVEGVDEQYF
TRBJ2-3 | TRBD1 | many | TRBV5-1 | TGCGCCAGCAGCTTGAAGGGTCGGGGGACAGGACTGGGCACAGATACGCAGTATTTT | CASSLKGRGTGLGTDTQYF
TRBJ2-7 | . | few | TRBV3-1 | TGTGCCAGCAGCCAACCGGGAACGAACTACGAGCAGTACTTC | CASSQPGTNYEQYF
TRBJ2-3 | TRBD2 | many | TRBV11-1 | TGTGCCAGCAGCTCCGGGACTAGCGGAATTATTGTCACAGATACGCAGTATTTT | CASSSGTSGIIVTDTQYF
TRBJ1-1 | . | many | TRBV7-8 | TGTGCCAGCAGCCCCGATCCCCGCCCGACAGGAAGGGGTTCTTTCTTT | CASSPDPRPTGRGSFF
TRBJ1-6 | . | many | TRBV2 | TGTGCCAGCAGTAACATATACAATTCACCCCTCCACTTT | CASSNIYNSPLHF
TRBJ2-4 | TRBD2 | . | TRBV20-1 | TGCAGTGCTAGAGATCAAGCGGGAGGGCCTAGGGACATTCAGTACTTC | CSARDQAGGPRDIQYF
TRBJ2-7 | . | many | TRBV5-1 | TGCGCCAGCAGCTTGGATTCGGGATTCTACTACGAGCAGTACTTC | CASSLDSGFYYEQYF
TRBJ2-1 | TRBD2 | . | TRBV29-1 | TGCAGCGTTGCGGGACTAGCGGGAGGTGTTGGGTCCTACAATGAGCAGTTCTTC | CSVAGLAGGVGSYNEQFF
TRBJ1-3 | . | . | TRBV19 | TGTGCCGGTAGCCGATGGAAGAGTGGAAACACCATATATTTT | CAGSRWKSGNTIYF
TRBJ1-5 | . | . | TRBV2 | TGTGCCAGCAGCGGTCCGGGAGTTAATCAGCCCCAGCATTTT | CASSGPGVNQPQHF
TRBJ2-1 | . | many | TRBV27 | TGTGCCAGCAGTCCGGCGGGACCCTCCTACAATGAGCAGTTCTTC | CASSPAGPSYNEQFF
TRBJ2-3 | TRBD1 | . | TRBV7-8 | TGTGCCAGCAGCTTAGTACAGGGGACAACAGATACGCAGTATTTT | CASSLVQGTTDTQYF
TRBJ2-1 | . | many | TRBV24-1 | TGTGCCACCAGTGAGACGGACCGCTGGGGTCTGTTCTTC | CATSETDRWGLFF
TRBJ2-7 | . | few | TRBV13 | TGTGCCAGCAGCTTGCGAGACGAGCAGTACTTC | CASSLRDEQYF
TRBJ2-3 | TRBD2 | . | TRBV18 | TGTGCCAGCTCACCCCCGGGACTAAAGGCAACAGATACGCAGTATTTT | CASSPPGLKATDTQYF
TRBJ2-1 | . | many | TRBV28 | TGTGCCAGCAGTTCCCTAGGACTCTCCGACAATGAGCAGTTCTTC | CASSSLGLSDNEQFF
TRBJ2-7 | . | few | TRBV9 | TGTGCCAGCAGCGATGGACAGACCGAGCAGTACTTC | CASSDGQTEQYF
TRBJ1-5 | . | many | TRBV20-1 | TGCAGTGCTATTCCCAGGGACACTCCCCTCGCCCAGCATTTT | CSAIPRDTPLAQHF
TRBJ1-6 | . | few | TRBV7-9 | TGTGCCAGCAGCCTGCGGGACGTGGAACATAATTCACCCCTCCACTTT | CASSLRDVEHNSPLHF